Below, one T cell receptor (beta chain) is given with its context. The data are from a study of blood T cells in healthy people across ages. Trimming shortened V by 5 bases and J by 3 bases, and 11 bases separated the two germline ends. The CDR3 has 13 amino acids. Primed by a sample-barcoded 5' primer and a J-beta primer mix, a second PCR proceeded for about 6 to 12 cycles. In TCRdb, the 5' RACE reads were re-called with MiXCR into one record per CDR3 protein. The top ten clones hold 11% of a sample with around 1.5 million distinct CDR3 sequences, about 31% of them seen once. Material for sequencing was blood. V usage is TRBV12-3 or TRBV12-4 and J usage is TRBJ2-7, with D unresolved. This receptor was taken from a woman under 40 in good health. The CDR3 reads CASSQTADYEQYF. The CDR3 DNA sequence: TGTGCCAGCAGTCAAACGGCAGACTACGAGCAGTACTTC.